Reported below is one T cell receptor (beta chain). Its antigen has not been determined. No per-base quality is available; no much larger clone lies one base away. This sample stems from a study of cytomegalovirus exposure and HLA in healthy donors (dated by TCRdb to 2016 to 2017). Context from the whole study: An earlier analysis of approximately 600 of the donors reported approximately 300 Gb of sequence data and roughly 100 million unique TCR beta sequences from about 200 million T cells. On average, around 230,000 unique TCR beta nucleotide sequences were sequenced per donor among 398 genotyped donors of the cohort, with 15% to 20% of those sequences being non-productive. In a later genetic analysis, genome-wide SNP genotypes for about three fifths of the roughly 670 donors were used, and that subset was treated as a discovery cohort. To study patterns of TCR occurrence, a later analysis re-analyzed previously published TCR beta repertoires from 650 to 750 donors and added high-resolution HLA genotyping. An early release that covered several hundred HLA-typed donors contained approximately 320 gigabases of sequencing data and about 93 million unique TCR sequences. To predict cytomegalovirus infection status, the study combined high-throughput TCR immunosequencing, statistical association of individual TCRs with disease status, and machine learning. Every repertoire in the discovery cohort had been generated on one and the same sequencing platform. Of the 398 genotyped donors, 65% to 90% were placed in the genetic ancestry cluster associated with self-reported Caucasian donors. Donor age, sex, ethnicity and CMV serostatus were collected together with the repertoire data. HLA typing covered class I and class II loci at four-digit resolution. Five DR-DQ haplotypes were treated as single units for association and clustering because of strong linkage in the cohort. The later analysis used no new phenotypic data to find candidate immune exposures, relying instead on TCR beta sequences and their occurrence across donors. The study was designed to test whether signatures of past pathogen exposure could be identified by cataloging public T cell receptors. An earlier analysis of approximately 500 of the donors applied high-throughput TCR beta sequencing to assess whether each TCR beta V gene segment acted as functional or pseudogenic. The study used immunosequencing to profile the T cell repertoires of under 700 subjects and linked those repertoires to cytomegalovirus serostatus. The number of typed donors differed by locus: roughly 620-630 for A, B, C, DRB1 and DQB1; 500 to 550 for DQA1; approximately 610 for DPA1; and around 450 for DPB1. In addition to the first cohort of approximately 650 subjects, a separate validation cohort of 130 or so different subjects was used. The research as a whole found: In this cohort, only TCR beta chains were sequenced, and detectable features were limited by the absence of alpha or paired-chain data. In a later analysis, over 15,000 TCR beta sequences were associated with specific HLA alleles at a false discovery rate of 0.05. A later genetic analysis reported fewer N-insertions in productive TCRs among donors in an Asian-associated ancestry cluster than the roughly 700-donor mean. In an earlier analysis of 500 to 650 of the donors, most TCR beta V segments appeared in productive rearrangements about 90% or about 30% of the time, broadly matching IMGT annotations. A further reported finding was that TCR beta sequences accurately predicted the HLA-A and HLA-B alleles for most subjects in the first cohort. The earlier analysis of fewer than 750 of the donors excluded over 15 rarely observed V segments, including chromosome 9 orphons, because counts were too low. Compared with equally common non-associated chains, HLA-associated TCR beta chains in a later analysis were more clonally expanded and had lower generation probabilities. Because the 87-base-pair reads could not distinguish some IMGT-functional V segments, including TRBV6-2 and TRBV6-3, those segments were excluded. In both the original and validation cohorts, the classifier was reported to diagnose cytomegalovirus status with high specificity and sensitivity. Assigning TCR associations to individual alleles was difficult when HLA alleles, especially DR and DQ, strongly co-occurred. While some public TCRs were present in many individuals, most TCR sequences turned up only very rarely across donors. In vitro tests confirmed that a few of the cytomegalovirus-associated TCR beta chains recognize cytomegalovirus antigens. A total of roughly 160 TCR beta chains were listed by the study as associated with cytomegalovirus. In a later genetic analysis, a missense DCLRE1C variant was associated with V-gene and J-gene trimming of TCR beta chains, and the association was replicated in an independent cohort. A cluster of highly shared sequence variants was judged likely to represent a technical artifact of the sequencing pipeline. According to a later analysis, most CMV-associated TCR beta chains appeared to be HLA-restricted, and the HLA associations seemed to be driven largely by CMV exposure. Because HLA typing was missing for some donors at each locus, association tests included only the typed subset. Linkage disequilibrium might explain the correlated functional status among segregating V segments, but an unknown experimental factor could not be excluded. In a later analysis, several top co-occurrence clusters were reported to appear linked to parvovirus B19, influenza, CMV and Epstein-Barr virus. Sequencing depth was assumed to be roughly uniform across donors in the presence/absence analyses, though that assumption may not hold. The authors suggested that the approach could potentially be generalized to other disease states and immunological phenotypes. The only immune exposure information available for the cohort was CMV serostatus. In a later analysis, the rate of TCR association differed among HLA loci, with DRB1 alleles having the most associated TCRs and HLA-C alleles having the fewest.

Library prep was done by the immunoSEQ multiplex PCR assay. For the multiplex PCR, a mixture combining 60 forward primers for TCR Vbeta segments and 13 reverse primers for TCR Jbeta segments was used. A multiplex PCR assay on genomic DNA amplified the CDR3 region of rearranged TCR beta genes. Amplified TCR beta libraries were sequenced as 87-base-pair reads on the Illumina HiSeq System. From the authors' description of their analysis: In a later analysis, roughly 80 million unique TCR beta chains were counted across the roughly 670 repertoires, and about 10 million of these chains were shared by at least two donors. To remove PCR and sequencing errors, raw reads were error-corrected and collapsed into unique sequences using a nearest-neighbor algorithm that merged closely related sequences. Alignment of CDR3 sequences to IMGT reference sequences was used to assign V, D and J gene segments. For a sequence to be retained, at least a six-nucleotide match to both a V gene segment and a J gene segment was required. Rearrangements were classified as productive when the CDR3 lacked stop codons and remained in frame with V and J, and all other rearrangements were classified as non-productive. CDR3 was defined by IMGT convention, running from the second conserved V-encoded cysteine to the conserved J-encoded phenylalanine. In an earlier analysis of approximately 590 of the donors, sequences lacking an unambiguous match to a single V gene segment were excluded. An earlier analysis of some 500 of the donors classified V segments as functional when productive rearrangements were above 56.7% and as segregating when the standard deviation between donors was above 5%. A statistical classification framework was built to diagnose cytomegalovirus status from the catalog of TCR beta chain sequences. In a later analysis, TCR nucleotide sequences were compared against IMGT/GENE-DB human TR gene sequences so that V and J genes could be assigned. A later analysis assigned CDR3 sequences and most-parsimonious VDJ recombination scenarios with the TCRdist pipeline. In a later analysis, every TCR beta chain was defined by the combination of its CDR3 amino acid sequence and its V-gene family, and reads without a unique V-gene family were dropped. As a way to deal with suspected cross-contamination and a sequencing artifact, a later analysis dropped over 550 nucleotide sequences that were highly shared and had low generation probability. In a later analysis, a clonal expansion index for each public chain was calculated from normalized within-repertoire ranks of inferred template counts. In a later analysis, generation probabilities were computed using a VDJ recombination model fitted to out-of-frame rearrangements, and the results were checked against IGoR. In a later analysis, hypergeometric tests were used to score TCR-TCR, TCR-HLA and TCR-CMV co-occurrence, with a repertoire-size bias correction applied to TCR pairs. A later analysis estimated false discovery rates by permuting HLA or CMV assignments 20 times. A later analysis grouped co-occurring TCRs with DBSCAN, adding TCRdist sequence similarity when clustering within HLA-allele-positive subsets. Repertoires with fewer than 30,000 or more than 120,000 public chains, plus five repertoires with anomalous nucleotide sharing, were excluded from co-occurrence clustering. As stored in TCRdb, this immuneACCESS dataset retains in-frame rearrangements with V and J assigned. A fraction of the clones does not appear; measured against another copy, unresolved V genes explain less than half of the discrepancy, and the remainder lacks a known reason. That table supplies the V and J calls and clone size; D and trimming were determined from the DNA. The sample includes around 140,000 clones, with roughly 76% observed a single time. The leading ten clones occupy under 2% of the sample.

In total, 666 healthy bone marrow donors made up the cohort. At the time of sampling, all cohort members were nominally healthy, though unrecorded immune exposures were likely present. The donor tested CMV seronegative and was one of the 352 seronegative cohort members. Each donor provided a peripheral blood sample, and peripheral blood mononuclear cells were used for TCR beta sequencing. The Qiagen DNeasy Blood Extraction Kit was used to extract genomic DNA from the blood cell samples. V lost 5 bases and J lost 3 bases, and the count of bases not matched to a germline gene is 14. CDR1 and CDR2, per the germline V gene (reference sequence), are MNHEY and SMNVEV. From cysteine to phenylalanine, the CDR3 is 17 amino acids long. CDR3 DNA is the only sequence kept; it has 51 bases, read in frame from the first base.

Sequenced input: PBMCs. The sequence links TRBV27 to TRBJ2-3; 7 bases in between match TRBD2. The source is a female donor in good health and CMV-seronegative. The DNA sequence reads TGTGCCAGCAGTCACCTAACCGGGACTATTTTAACAGATACGCAGTATTTT. Translated, this is CASSHLTGTILTDTQYF.